The rows below give T cell receptor beta chains drawn from one sample of a study of blood T cell repertoires in COVID-19. Only in-frame clones appear in the TCRdb table, and some are missing; sequencing was by immunoSEQ multiplex PCR. This sample has about 140,000 clones, with 84% found just once. Sequencing input: PBMCs or T cells enriched from blood (not recorded which). These receptors were obtained from a man aged 35-49 years with acute COVID-19. Each CDR3 is given with its conserved first and last residue. The D gene is left open where the match is weak. Clone size is shown for a subset of rows, as once, few, many or a class of expanded clone.

once TRBJ1-5 15 TRBV28 . CASSPMRTETSSQHF TGTGCCAGCAGTCCAATGAGGACAGAGACCTCGTCCCAGCATTTT
. TRBJ1-2 13 TRBV7-8 . CASSLARDDGYTF TGTGCCAGCAGCTTAGCCAGGGATGATGGCTACACCTTC
. TRBJ2-1 12 TRBV5-4 . CASSGVNNEQFF TGTGCCAGCAGCGGAGTGAACAATGAGCAGTTCTTC
. TRBJ1-5 15 TRBV28 . CASSSDSLPNQPQHF TGTGCCAGCAGTTCAGACAGCCTGCCCAATCAGCCCCAGCATTTT
. TRBJ2-3 13 TRBV2 . CASSGQLTDTQYF TGTGCCAGCAGTGGACAGCTCACAGATACGCAGTATTTT
. TRBJ1-6 13 TRBV19 . CASSAGPNSPLHF TGTGCCAGTAGTGCGGGGCCAAATTCACCCCTCCACTTT
. TRBJ1-1 13 TRBV5-4 TRBD1 CASSWTGDTEAFF TGTGCCAGCAGCTGGACAGGGGACACTGAAGCTTTCTTT
. TRBJ1-2 15 TRBV18 . CASSPGAQESRGYTF TGTGCCAGCTCACCGGGAGCGCAGGAAAGTAGGGGCTACACCTTC
few TRBJ2-2 16 TRBV11-2 TRBD2 CASSSPVSGGAGELFF TGTGCCAGCAGCTCACCTGTTAGCGGGGGGGCCGGGGAGCTGTTTTTT
. TRBJ2-1 14 TRBV9 . CASSSWTNYNEQFF TGTGCCAGCAGCTCTTGGACAAATTACAATGAGCAGTTCTTC
. TRBJ2-2 16 TRBV19 TRBD1 CASSTQDRGVTGELFF TGTGCCAGTAGTACCCAAGACAGGGGGGTCACCGGGGAGCTGTTTTTT
. TRBJ2-7 16 TRBV11-2 TRBD2 CASSLGRGRGEYEQYF TGTGCCAGCAGCTTAGGCCGCGGGAGAGGAGAGTACGAGCAGTACTTC
. TRBJ1-1 15 TRBV9 . CASSVAQGTNTEAFF TGTGCCAGCAGCGTAGCTCAGGGAACGAACACTGAAGCTTTCTTT
. TRBJ2-5 19 TRBV28 TRBD1 CASSPPPSSDSPGGETQYF TGTGCCAGCAGCCCCCCCCCTTCAAGTGATTCGCCAGGGGGCGAGACCCAGTACTTC
. TRBJ2-7 11 TRBV30 TRBD1 CAWGTGYEQYF TGTGCCTGGGGGACAGGCTACGAGCAGTACTTC
. TRBJ2-7 14 TRBV5-1 TRBD1 CASSSRDRGNEQYF TGCGCCAGCAGCTCAAGGGACAGGGGTAACGAGCAGTACTTC
. TRBJ2-7 16 TRBV18 TRBD2 CASSPVLAGGPGEQYF TGTGCCAGCTCACCAGTACTAGCGGGAGGGCCCGGCGAGCAGTACTTC
. TRBJ1-1 13 TRBV5-1 . CASSRGGDTEAFF TGCGCCAGCAGCCGGGGGGGAGACACTGAAGCTTTCTTT
once TRBJ2-7 14 TRBV29-1 TRBD1 CSASTGQSSYEQYF TGCAGCGCATCAACGGGACAGAGCTCCTACGAGCAGTACTTC
. TRBJ1-2 16 TRBV6-2/TRBV6-3 TRBD1 CASSYSIRTGDYGYTF TGTGCCAGCAGTTACTCGATCCGTACAGGGGACTATGGCTACACCTTC
. TRBJ2-1 19 TRBV20-1 . CSASGVSGTLISSYNEQFF TGCAGTGCTAGTGGGGTTAGCGGAACCCTGATAAGCTCCTACAATGAGCAGTTCTTC
. TRBJ1-1 13 TRBV12-3/TRBV12-4 . CASSPRGGTEAFF TGTGCCAGCAGCCCTAGAGGCGGGACTGAAGCTTTCTTT
once TRBJ2-7 14 TRBV28 TRBD2 CASNIRAGVREQYF TGTGCCAGCAACATCAGGGCGGGAGTACGGGAGCAGTACTTC
once TRBJ2-7 13 TRBV27 . CASRPLADYEQYF TGTGCCAGCAGACCCTTGGCAGACTACGAGCAGTACTTC
. TRBJ2-7 15 TRBV4-3 . CASSQEGGDSYEQYF TGCGCCAGCAGCCAAGAAGGAGGTGACTCCTACGAGCAGTACTTC
. TRBJ1-2 12 TRBV30 . CAWSIDYYGYTF TGTGCCTGGAGCATAGACTACTATGGCTACACCTTC
. TRBJ2-2 12 TRBV19 . CASSIVLGELFF TGTGCCAGTAGTATAGTTCTCGGGGAGCTGTTTTTT
once TRBJ2-1 19 TRBV9 . CASSVVVVTGHQVWGEQFF TGTGCCAGCAGCGTAGTAGTAGTTACGGGACATCAGGTTTGGGGTGAGCAGTTCTTC
once TRBJ1-1 20 TRBV4-1 TRBD1 CASSRAVLDRGHVGNTEAFF TGCGCCAGCAGCCGAGCCGTACTGGACAGGGGGCACGTCGGGAACACTGAAGCTTTCTTT
. TRBJ2-3 15 TRBV4-3 . CASSQEADWRNTQYF TGCGCCAGCAGCCAAGAAGCGGACTGGCGGAATACGCAGTATTTT
. TRBJ1-1 13 TRBV28 . CASEVGSRSEAFF TGTGCCAGCGAGGTAGGGAGCAGGTCTGAAGCTTTCTTT
. TRBJ1-1 13 TRBV28 TRBD1 CASNRQGLIHYFF TGTGCCAGCAACCGACAGGGGCTTATACACTATTTCTTT
once TRBJ1-2 15 TRBV11-2 TRBD1 CASSLGTGGDYGYTF TGTGCCAGCAGCTTGGGCACAGGGGGCGACTATGGCTACACCTTC
. TRBJ2-5 15 TRBV25-1 TRBD1 CASSPRTGEGETQYF TGTGCCAGCAGTCCACGGACAGGGGAAGGGGAGACCCAGTACTTC
. TRBJ2-5 14 TRBV7-9 TRBD2 CASSQGLAGETQYF TGTGCCAGCAGCCAGGGACTAGCAGGAGAGACCCAGTACTTC
. TRBJ2-1 14 TRBV7-9 . CASSLAVQGGEQFF TGTGCCAGCAGCTTAGCCGTCCAGGGGGGTGAGCAGTTCTTC
. TRBJ2-5 15 TRBV5-1 . CASSPGPTREETQYF TGCGCCAGCAGCCCCGGGCCGACTAGGGAAGAGACCCAGTACTTC
. TRBJ1-1 13 TRBV10-2 . CASLGTKNTEAFF TGCGCCAGCCTCGGGACAAAGAACACTGAAGCTTTCTTT
. TRBJ2-7 14 TRBV3-1/TRBV3-2 . CASSQVRGWDEQYF TGTGCCAGCAGCCAAGTTCGCGGCTGGGACGAGCAGTACTTC
. TRBJ2-7 15 TRBV11-2 TRBD1 CASTDGRDSLYEQYF TGTGCCAGCACCGATGGCCGGGACAGCCTCTACGAGCAGTACTTC
. TRBJ2-3 13 TRBV14 . CASSQPGSDTQYF TGTGCCAGCAGCCAACCGGGATCAGATACGCAGTATTTT
. TRBJ2-1 15 TRBV11-2 TRBD2 CASSRGAGVQFEQFF TGTGCCAGCAGCCGAGGAGCGGGGGTACAATTCGAGCAGTTCTTC
. TRBJ1-3 13 TRBV10-3 . CAIRPVQGNTIYF TGTGCCATCAGACCCGTCCAGGGAAACACCATATATTTT
. TRBJ1-1 15 TRBV7-9 . CASSPGWGENTEAFF TGTGCCAGCAGCCCCGGTTGGGGGGAGAACACTGAAGCTTTCTTT
. TRBJ2-1 16 TRBV6-2/TRBV6-3 TRBD1 CASSYFGTGRYNEQFF TGTGCCAGCAGTTACTTCGGGACAGGGAGATACAATGAGCAGTTCTTC
once TRBJ2-2 14 TRBV27 . CASSPRQVTGELFF TGTGCCAGCAGCCCAAGACAGGTCACCGGGGAGCTGTTTTTT
once TRBJ2-5 15 TRBV3-1/TRBV3-2 TRBD2 CASSPASGKQETQYF TGTGCCAGCAGCCCAGCCAGCGGGAAACAAGAGACCCAGTACTTC
few TRBJ2-2 18 TRBV19 TRBD2 CASTRAHSLAASGGELFF TGTGCCAGTACCCGAGCTCATTCGCTAGCGGCGAGTGGCGGGGAGCTGTTTTTT
few TRBJ2-3 14 TRBV2 TRBD2 CASRESGGTDTQYF TGTGCCAGCAGGGAAAGCGGGGGCACAGATACGCAGTATTTT
. TRBJ2-3 14 TRBV28 . CASSLGGPKDTQYF TGTGCCAGCAGTTTAGGTGGGCCAAAAGATACGCAGTATTTT